Each of the 10 T cell receptor beta chains below was sequenced from the same sample in a study of tumor and adjacent non-tumor tissue in lung cancer. A modified ARM-PCR protocol with three rounds of nested PCR amplified TCRbeta. Via MiXCR, TCRdb re-called the multiplex PCR reads, giving one row per CDR3 protein. The table lists 78,000 or so distinct CDR3 sequences, 75% to 90% of them singletons. RNA was extracted from bulk tissue without any cell sorting. The specimen sequenced was lung tumor tissue. Receptor source: a woman aged 50 to 65 with non-small cell lung cancer.

This clonotype has at least ten counts. The chain couples TRBV5-5 to TRBJ1-1; possible D gene TRBD1, 6 bases. Germline values: CDR1 SGHKS, CDR2 YYEKEE (reference sequence). The CDR3 is 14 residues long. V lost 0 bases to trimming and J lost 1 base, with 7 bases between them. Written as DNA, the CDR3 is TGTGCCAGCAGCTTGGCGACAGGGAACACTGAAGCTTTCTTT. This sequence encodes CASSLATGNTEAFF. Drawing the rest from reference TRBV5-5 and TRBJ1-1, the complete variable domain is DAGVTQSPTHLIKTRGQQVTLRCSPISGHKSVSWYQQVLGQGPQFIFQYYEKEERGRGNFPDRFSARQFPNYSSELNVNALLLGDSALYLCASSLATGNTEAFFGQGTRLTVV.

The gene calls are TRBV4-1 and TRBJ2-5; TRBD2 is a possible D gene (6 bases). The V gene's germline CDR1 is MGHRA and CDR2 YSYEKL. CDR3 length: 15 residues. The DNA of the CDR3 is TGCGTCAACAGCCAATGGGAGCGAGCGGGAGAGACCCAGTACTTC. Its translation is CVNSQWERAGETQYF.

Details on this clonotype: One end of the junction varies from germline; a read error may be responsible. The chain joins TRBV20-1 to TRBJ2-1, with 11 bases identical to TRBD2. CDR3 length: 15 amino acids. Germline V gene lookup returns CDR1 DFQATT and CDR2 SNEGSKA (reference sequence). CDR3 sequence: CSALGTSGLTDDQLF. In DNA, the CDR3 is TGCAGTGCGCTTGGGACTAGCGGACTCACGGATGACCAGTTATTC.

A remark on this clonotype: Likely a read error: the CDR3 ends without its conserved phenylalanine or tryptophan. No DNA is shown, since the ends of the CDR3 on it are uncertain; the CDR3 is the one TCRdb lists. CDR3 amino acids: CASSFITGGDNEHFL. V is TRBV11-2 and J is TRBJ2-1; the table gives TRBD2 as D, unverified against the DNA. The V gene's germline CDR1 is SGHAT and CDR2 FQNNGV. Both ends counted, the CDR3 spans 15 residues.

On this clonotype itself: A much larger clone lies one base from this, so it may be a read error. The CDR3 nucleotides read TGTGCCAGCAGTGAAGAAGAGGGATCAACCACAGATACGCAGTATTTT. Translating gives CASSEEEGSTTDTQYF. The chain has TRBV2 and TRBJ2-3; a possible D gene is TRBD2 (5 bases). Germline V gene data show CDR1 as SNHLY and CDR2 as FYNNEI. The CDR3 extends over 16 amino acids. V dropped 1 base and J dropped 2 bases, with 13 bases sitting between them.

Comment on this clonotype: This may come from a read error, since a much larger clone is one base off. This is likely a read error, given that the CDR3 carries no conserved phenylalanine or tryptophan at its end. The chain couples TRBV7-8 to TRBJ1-5; D might be TRBD1 (5 bases). The V gene lost 1 base and the J gene lost 7 bases, with 8 bases spanning the gap. Germline CDR1 reads SGHVS; CDR2 reads FQNEAQ. The CDR3 extends over 13 amino acids. Written as DNA, the CDR3 is TGTGCCAGCAGCTTAGGGAGGGACCAGCCCCAGCATATT. Amino acid sequence: CASSLGRDQPQHI.

This chain connects TRBV29-1 to TRBJ1-1, with TRBD1 as a possible D gene (5 bases). CDR3 size: 14 residues. Germline CDR1 is SQVTM and CDR2 is ANQGSEA. In DNA form, the CDR3 reads TGCGACGTCGGTACGGGGGTCACGAACACTGAAGCTTTCTTT. It is translated as CDVGTGVTNTEAFF.

Note on this clonotype: In this CDR3 the conserved last residue, phenylalanine or tryptophan, is missing, so a read error is likely. The chain recombines TRBV28 with TRBJ1-1, with TRBD1 matching 8 bases. CDR1 is MDHEN, CDR2 SYDVKM, per germline. This CDR3 contains 14 residues. J lost 2 bases, V lost 7 bases, and 6 bases had no gene match. The CDR3 loop is CASKAQGVNTEAFL. The CDR3, as DNA: TGTGCCAGCAAAGCACAGGGGGTTAACACTGAAGCTTTCCTT.

Ten or more counts support this clonotype. The chain combines TRBV12-3 or TRBV12-4 with TRBJ2-7; 8 bases map to TRBD1. V gave up 6 bases and J gave up 5 bases; unmatched junction bases: 6. The CDR3 has 13 amino acids. CDR3 in DNA: TGTGCCAGCAGCCCGGACAGGGACGACGAGCAGTACTTC. It specifies CASSPDRDDEQYF.

To note about this clonotype: No conserved phenylalanine or tryptophan is present at the end of the CDR3, so a read error is the likely explanation. CDR3 amino acids: CASSQVCRGGERETQYI. The CDR3 coding sequence is TGCGCCAGCAGCCAAGTTTGCAGGGGAGGGGAAAGAGAGACCCAGTACATC. This rearrangement joins TRBV4-1 to TRBJ2-5, with TRBD2 as a possible D gene (7 bases). The CDR3 consists of 17 residues. From germline, CDR1 is MGHRA and CDR2 YSYEKL. Trimming took off 1 base at V and 4 bases at J, with 19 bases between the two ends.